This TCR beta chain was sequenced for a study of blood T cells in healthy people across ages. The CDR3 has 18 residues. Trimming removed 0 bases at V and 0 bases at J, with 15 bases between. Germline CDR1 is DFQATT and CDR2 is SNEGSKA (reference sequence). The study, taken as a whole, reports: PBMC samples, being unsorted, prevented any conclusive comparison of naive and antigen-experienced cells.

Concerning this clonotype: No antigen is known for it.

Donors were healthy Caucasian individuals from Russia aged roughly 6 to 100. Alongside a J-beta primer mix, a sample-barcoded 5' primer served in a second PCR lasting about 6 to 12 cycles. TCRdb ran MiXCR on the 5' RACE reads and lists one entry per CDR3 protein. The sample records hundreds of thousands of distinct CDR3 sequences, approximately 67% being singletons. The chain carries TRBV20-1 and TRBJ2-6; D gene unclear. This TCR was recovered from a man aged 30 to 45 in good health. Sequences were obtained from blood. In DNA, the CDR3 is TGCAGTGCTAGAGATCCGTTGGCAGCTTTCTCTGGGGCCAACGTCCTGACTTTC. Translation gives CSARDPLAAFSGANVLTF.